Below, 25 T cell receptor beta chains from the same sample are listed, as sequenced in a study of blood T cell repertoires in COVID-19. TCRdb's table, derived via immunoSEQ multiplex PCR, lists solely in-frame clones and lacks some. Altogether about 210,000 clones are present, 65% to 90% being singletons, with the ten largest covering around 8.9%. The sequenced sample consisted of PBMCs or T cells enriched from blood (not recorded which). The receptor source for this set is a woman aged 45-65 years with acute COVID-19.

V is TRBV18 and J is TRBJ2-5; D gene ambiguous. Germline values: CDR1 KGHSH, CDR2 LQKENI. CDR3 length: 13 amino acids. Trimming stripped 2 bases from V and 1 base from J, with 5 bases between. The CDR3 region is CASSPSRQETQYF. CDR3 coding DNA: TGTGCCAGCTCACCATCTCGCCAAGAGACCCAGTACTTC.

The CDR3 reads CASSSDRLGTDTQYF. The CDR3 nucleotides are TGTGCCAGCAGCTCGGACAGGCTTGGCACAGATACGCAGTATTTT. The chain has TRBV5-4 and TRBJ2-3; 7 nucleotides align to TRBD1. V shed 3 bases, J shed 1 base, and the junction held 5 bases outside the gene matches. CDR1 SGHNT and CDR2 YYREEE come from the germline V gene (reference sequence). The CDR3 contains 15 residues. The full variable domain, with the rest looked up from reference TRBV5-4 and TRBJ2-3, is ETGVTQSPTHLIKTRGQQVTLRCSSQSGHNTVSWYQQALGQGPQFIFQYYREEENGRGNFPPRFSGLQFPNYSSELNVNALELDDSALYLCASSSDRLGTDTQYFGPGTRLTVL.

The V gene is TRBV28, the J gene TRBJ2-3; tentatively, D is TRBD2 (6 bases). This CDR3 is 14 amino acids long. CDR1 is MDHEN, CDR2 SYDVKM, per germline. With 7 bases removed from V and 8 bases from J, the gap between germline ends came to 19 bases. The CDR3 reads CASILGPRGGTQYF. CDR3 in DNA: TGTGCCAGCATTCTAGGACCCCGGGGAGGTACGCAGTATTTT. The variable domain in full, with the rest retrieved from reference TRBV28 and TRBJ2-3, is DVKVTQSSRYLVKRTGEKVFLECVQDMDHENMFWYRQDPGLGLRLIYFSYDVKMKEKGDIPEGYSVSREKKERFSLILESASTNQTSMYLCASILGPRGGTQYFGPGTRLTVL.

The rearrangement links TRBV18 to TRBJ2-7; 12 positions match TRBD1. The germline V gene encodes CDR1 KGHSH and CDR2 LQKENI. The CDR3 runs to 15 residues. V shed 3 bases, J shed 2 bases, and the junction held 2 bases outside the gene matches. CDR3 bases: TGTGCCAGCTCACCCGGGACAGGGGGCACCTACGAGCAGTACTTC. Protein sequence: CASSPGTGGTYEQYF.

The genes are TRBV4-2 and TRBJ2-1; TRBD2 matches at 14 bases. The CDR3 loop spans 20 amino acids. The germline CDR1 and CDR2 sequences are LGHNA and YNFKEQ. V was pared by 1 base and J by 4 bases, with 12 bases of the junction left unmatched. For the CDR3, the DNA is TGTGCCAGCAGCCAAGTTGATTTCCCGGGACTAGCGGGGGCTTACAATGAGCAGTTCTTC. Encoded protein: CASSQVDFPGLAGAYNEQFF.

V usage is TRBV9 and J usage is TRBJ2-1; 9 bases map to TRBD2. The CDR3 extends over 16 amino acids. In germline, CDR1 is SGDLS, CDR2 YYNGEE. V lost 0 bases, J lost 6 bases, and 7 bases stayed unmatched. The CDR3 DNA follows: TGTGCCAGCAGCGTAGGTTTGACTAGCGGCTTCAATGAGCAGTTCTTC. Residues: CASSVGLTSGFNEQFF.

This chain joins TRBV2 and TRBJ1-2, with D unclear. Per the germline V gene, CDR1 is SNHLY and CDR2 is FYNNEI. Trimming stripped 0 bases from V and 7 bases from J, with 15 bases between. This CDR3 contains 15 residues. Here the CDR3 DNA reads TGTGCCAGCAGTGAAGCCGGGGATCCCTCTCGTGGCTACACCTTC. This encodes CASSEAGDPSRGYTF. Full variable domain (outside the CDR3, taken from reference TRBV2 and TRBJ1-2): EPEVTQTPSHQVTQMGQEVILRCVPISNHLYFYWYRQILGQKVEFLVSFYNNEISEKSEIFDDQFSVERPDGSNFTLKIRSTKLEDSAMYFCASSEAGDPSRGYTFGSGTRLTVV.

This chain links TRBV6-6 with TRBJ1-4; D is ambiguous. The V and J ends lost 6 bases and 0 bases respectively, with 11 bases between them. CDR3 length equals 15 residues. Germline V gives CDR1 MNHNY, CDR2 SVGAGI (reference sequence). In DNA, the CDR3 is TGTGCCAGCAGACTACGGGAGGCAACTAATGAAAAACTGTTTTTT. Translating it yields CASRLREATNEKLFF.

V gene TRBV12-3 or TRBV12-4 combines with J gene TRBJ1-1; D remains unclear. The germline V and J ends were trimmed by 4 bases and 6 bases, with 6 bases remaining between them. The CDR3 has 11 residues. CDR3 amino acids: CASSSLAEAFF. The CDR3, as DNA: TGTGCCAGCAGTTCCCTCGCTGAAGCTTTCTTT.

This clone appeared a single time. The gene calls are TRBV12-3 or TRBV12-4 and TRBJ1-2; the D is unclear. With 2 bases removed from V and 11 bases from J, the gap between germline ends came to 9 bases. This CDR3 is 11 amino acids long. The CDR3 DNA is TGTGCCAGCAGTTTACGGACTCTTTACACCTTC. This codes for CASSLRTLYTF.

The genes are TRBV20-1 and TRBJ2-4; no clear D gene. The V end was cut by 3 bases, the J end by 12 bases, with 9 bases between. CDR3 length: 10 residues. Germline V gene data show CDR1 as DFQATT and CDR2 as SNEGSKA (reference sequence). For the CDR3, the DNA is TGCAGTGCTAGGTCGGAGACTCAGTACTTC. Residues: CSARSETQYF.

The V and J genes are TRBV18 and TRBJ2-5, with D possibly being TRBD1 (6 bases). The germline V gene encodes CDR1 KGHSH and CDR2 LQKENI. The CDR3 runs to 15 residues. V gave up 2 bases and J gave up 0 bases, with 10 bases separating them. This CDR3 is CASSPSTGNQETQYF. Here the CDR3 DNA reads TGTGCCAGCTCACCATCGACAGGTAACCAAGAGACCCAGTACTTC. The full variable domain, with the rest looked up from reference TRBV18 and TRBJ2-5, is NAGVMQNPRHLVRRRGQEARLRCSPMKGHSHVYWYRQLPEEGLKFMVYLQKENIIDESGMPKERFSAEFPKEGPSILRIQQVVRGDSAAYFCASSPSTGNQETQYFGPGTRLLVL.

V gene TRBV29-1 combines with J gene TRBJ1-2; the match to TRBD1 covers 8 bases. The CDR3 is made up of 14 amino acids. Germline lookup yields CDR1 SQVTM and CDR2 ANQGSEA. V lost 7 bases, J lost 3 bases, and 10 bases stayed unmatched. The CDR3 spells CSAKPPGGDYGYTF. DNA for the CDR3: TGCAGCGCTAAGCCGCCAGGGGGCGACTATGGCTACACCTTC.

The CDR3 loop is CASSPTGLGNYGYTF. The CDR3 DNA is TGCGCCAGCAGTCCAACAGGGCTCGGTAACTATGGCTACACCTTC. The chain couples TRBV4-1 to TRBJ1-2; D possibly corresponds to TRBD1 (6 bases). The CDR3 totals 15 residues. Trimming stripped 6 bases from V and 1 base from J, with 15 bases between. CDR1 and CDR2 (germline): MGHRA, YSYEKL.

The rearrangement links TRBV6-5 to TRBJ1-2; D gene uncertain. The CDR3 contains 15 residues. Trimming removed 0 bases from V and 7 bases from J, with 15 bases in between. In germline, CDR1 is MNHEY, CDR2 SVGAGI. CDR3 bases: TGTGCCAGCAGTTACTCTGCAGGAGGATTTAGTGGCTACACCTTC. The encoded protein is CASSYSAGGFSGYTF.

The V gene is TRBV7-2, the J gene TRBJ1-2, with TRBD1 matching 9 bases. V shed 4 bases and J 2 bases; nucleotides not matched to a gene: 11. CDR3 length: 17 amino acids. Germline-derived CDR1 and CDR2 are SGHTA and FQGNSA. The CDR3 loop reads CASSSAGTGKRNYGYTF. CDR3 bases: TGTGCCAGCAGCTCCGCCGGGACAGGGAAAAGAAACTATGGCTACACCTTC.

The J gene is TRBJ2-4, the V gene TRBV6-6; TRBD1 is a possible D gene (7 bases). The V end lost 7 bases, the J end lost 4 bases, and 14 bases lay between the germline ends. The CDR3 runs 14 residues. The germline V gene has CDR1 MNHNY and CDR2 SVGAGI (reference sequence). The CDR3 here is CASKTGEEKNIQYF. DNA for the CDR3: TGTGCCAGCAAAACAGGGGAGGAAAAAAACATTCAGTACTTC.

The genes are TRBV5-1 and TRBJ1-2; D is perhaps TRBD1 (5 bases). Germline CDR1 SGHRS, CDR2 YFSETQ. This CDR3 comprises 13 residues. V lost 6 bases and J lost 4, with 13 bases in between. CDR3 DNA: TGCGCCAGCACCACCACAGGCCCCTATGGCTACACCTTC. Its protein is CASTTTGPYGYTF.

The chain's CDR3 is CASSFNSNYGYTF. CDR3 bases: TGTGCCAGCAGTTTTAACAGTAACTATGGCTACACCTTC. The V call is TRBV27, the J call TRBJ1-2; D remains unclear. V lost 3 bases, J lost 1 base, and 6 bases lay in between. The CDR3 covers 13 residues. The germline CDR1 and CDR2 sequences are MNHEY and SMNVEV (reference sequence).

CDR3 loop: CASSASSGGLVNLAKNIQYF. Here the CDR3 DNA reads TGTGCCAGCAGCGCCTCTAGCGGGGGGCTGGTAAATCTAGCCAAAAACATTCAGTACTTC. The genes are TRBV11-3 and TRBJ2-4; 11 nucleotides align to TRBD2. From germline, CDR1 is SGHNT and CDR2 YENEEA. The J segment lost 0 bases and the V segment lost 5 bases, leaving 15 bases of the junction unmatched. The CDR3 contains 20 residues. Using reference TRBV11-3 and TRBJ2-4 for the parts outside the CDR3, the full variable domain is EAGVVQSPRYKIIEKKQPVAFWCNPISGHNTLYWYLQNLGQGPELLIRYENEEAVDDSQLPKDRFSAERLKGVDSTLKIQPAELGDSAVYLCASSASSGGLVNLAKNIQYFGAGTRLSVL.

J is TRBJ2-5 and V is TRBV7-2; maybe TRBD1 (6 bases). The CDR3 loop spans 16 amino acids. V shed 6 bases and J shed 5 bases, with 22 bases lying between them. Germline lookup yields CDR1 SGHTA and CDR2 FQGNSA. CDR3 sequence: CASSILPGRGRETQYF. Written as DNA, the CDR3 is TGTGCCAGCAGTATCTTACCGGGCAGGGGCAGGGAGACCCAGTACTTC.

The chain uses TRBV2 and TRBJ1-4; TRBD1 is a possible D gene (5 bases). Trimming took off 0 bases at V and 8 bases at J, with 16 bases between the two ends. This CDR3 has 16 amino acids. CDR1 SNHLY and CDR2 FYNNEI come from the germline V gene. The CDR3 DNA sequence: TGTGCCAGCAGTGAAGCCGGGGGGATAATAAAAGAAAAACTGTTTTTT. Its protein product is CASSEAGGIIKEKLFF.

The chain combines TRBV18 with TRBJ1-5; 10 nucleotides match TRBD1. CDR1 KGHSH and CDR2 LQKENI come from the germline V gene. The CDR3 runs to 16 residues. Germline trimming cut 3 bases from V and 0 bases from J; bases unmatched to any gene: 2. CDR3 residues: CASSPGQGPSNQPQHF. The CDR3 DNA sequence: TGTGCCAGCTCACCGGGACAGGGGCCTAGCAATCAGCCCCAGCATTTT.

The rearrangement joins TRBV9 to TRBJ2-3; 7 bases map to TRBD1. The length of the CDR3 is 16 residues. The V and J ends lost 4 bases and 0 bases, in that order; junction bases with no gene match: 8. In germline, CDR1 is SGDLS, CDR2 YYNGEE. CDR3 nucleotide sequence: TGTGCCAGCAGCCAACGGGACAGACCTAGCACAGATACGCAGTATTTT. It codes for CASSQRDRPSTDTQYF.

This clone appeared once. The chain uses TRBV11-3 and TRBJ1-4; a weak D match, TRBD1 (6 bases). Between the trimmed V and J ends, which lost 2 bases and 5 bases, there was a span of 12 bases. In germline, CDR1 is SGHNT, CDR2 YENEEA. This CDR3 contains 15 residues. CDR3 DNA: TGTGCCAGCAGCTTAAGGCGGCAGGGGAATGAAAAACTGTTTTTT. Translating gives CASSLRRQGNEKLFF. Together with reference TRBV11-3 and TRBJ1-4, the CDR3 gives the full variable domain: EAGVVQSPRYKIIEKKQPVAFWCNPISGHNTLYWYLQNLGQGPELLIRYENEEAVDDSQLPKDRFSAERLKGVDSTLKIQPAELGDSAVYLCASSLRRQGNEKLFFGSGTQLSVL.